A few counts support the clone carrying this T cell receptor beta chain. The antigen remains unidentified. In germline, CDR1 is SQVTM, CDR2 ANQGSEA. The V segment lost 4 bases and the J segment 6 bases; nucleotides outside the gene matches: 17. There are 16 residues in the CDR3. This entry comes from a study of T cells in Graves' hyperthyroidism and ophthalmopathy. Patients with uncontrolled infections, other autoimmune diseases, pregnancy or lactation were excluded. Fresh 10 ml peripheral blood yielded PBMCs. From RNA transcripts, TCR beta CDR3 regions were amplified. HTBI primers were used for first-round RT-PCR of the TCR CDR3. One entry per CDR3 protein results from TCRdb running MiXCR on the multiplex PCR reads. The sample yields approximately 590,000 distinct CDR3 sequences, around a sixth seen once. Findings and limits, study-wide: A model built on 13 V-J features separated ophthalmopathy from stable hyperthyroidism. Before onset, ophthalmopathy was predicted by the model a median about six months earlier.

The sample comprised blood. The sequence was collected from a woman in her 30s with Graves' hyperthyroidism. The rearrangement uses TRBV29-1 and TRBJ1-1; 7 bases are shared with TRBD1. The CDR3 DNA sequence: TGCAGCGTTGTCCCGATTACAGGGGTCGGTAGCTCTGAAGCTTTCTTT. It is translated as CSVVPITGVGSSEAFF.